Following are 19 T cell receptor beta chains from one sample sequenced in a study of cytomegalovirus exposure and HLA in healthy donors. With 60 Vbeta and 13 Jbeta primers, the PCR was carried out. TCRdb keeps only in-frame clones here, not all; method: immunoSEQ multiplex PCR. The table for this sample gives 40,000 to 60,000 clones. The sequenced sample consisted of PBMCs. These receptors originate from a female donor in good health and CMV-seronegative.

This chain uses TRBV4-3 with TRBJ2-7; 7 bases align to TRBD1. Germline V lookup: CDR1 LGHNA, CDR2 YSLEER. The CDR3 has 17 amino acids. Trimming took 2 bases from V and 2 from J; bases not matched to a gene: 12. The DNA for the CDR3 is TGCGCCAGCAGCCAATCGTCACCCACAGGGGTACCCTACGAGCAGTACTTC. This gives the protein CASSQSSPTGVPYEQYF.

V and J are TRBV18 and TRBJ1-1; TRBD1 matches 7 bases. The CDR3 runs 14 residues. J lost 6 bases, V lost 6 bases, and 10 bases had no gene match. Germline V gene sequence: CDR1 KGHSH, CDR2 LQKENI. The CDR3 region is CASSPLEGAAEAFF. In DNA, the CDR3 is TGTGCCAGCTCCCCCCTGGAGGGGGCGGCTGAAGCTTTCTTT.

The chain joins TRBV6-5 to TRBJ1-6; possibly TRBD1 for D (5 bases). The germline CDR1 and CDR2 sequences are MNHEY and SVGAGI. V lost 6 bases, J lost 10 bases, and 16 bases lay in between. This CDR3 region has 14 residues. Here the CDR3 reads CASSLRPYRSPLHF. CDR3 bases: TGTGCCAGCAGCCTCAGGCCCTACAGGTCACCCCTCCACTTT.

V is TRBV4-2 and J is TRBJ1-3; 7 bases are shared with TRBD1. The CDR3 is made up of 20 amino acids. With V trimmed by 0 bases and J by 2 bases, 16 bases remained unmatched. Germline loops: CDR1 LGHNA, CDR2 YNFKEQ. The CDR3 reads CASSQDPPRIQGTAGNTIYF. In nucleotides, the CDR3 is TGTGCCAGCAGCCAAGATCCCCCACGTATACAGGGGACAGCTGGAAACACCATATATTTT.

The chain links TRBV18 to TRBJ1-6; 9 nucleotides match TRBD1. The CDR3 is 17 residues long. Looked up from germline, CDR1 is KGHSH and CDR2 is LQKENI. V was clipped by 2 bases and J by 9 bases; unmatched bases: 11. In DNA, the CDR3 is TGTGCCAGCTCACCAAGGCGGGACAGGGCTGGAGGTTCACCCCTCCACTTT. Its translation: CASSPRRDRAGGSPLHF.

The J gene is TRBJ1-1, the V gene TRBV21-1. TRBV21-1 is recorded as a pseudogene. The CDR3 contains 15 residues. CDR3 loop: CASRGLRGGEIEAFF. The CDR3 DNA is TGTGCCAGCAGGGGTCTGCGGGGAGGGGAGATTGAAGCTTTCTTT.

The genes are TRBV5-1 and TRBJ2-7; maybe TRBD1 (5 bases). The germline V gene encodes CDR1 SGHRS and CDR2 YFSETQ. CDR3 length: 14 amino acids. V shed 6 bases and J shed 2 bases, with 15 bases lying between them. CDR3 protein: CASTPGRVTYEQYF. The CDR3 nucleotides read TGCGCCAGCACCCCGGGCAGGGTTACCTACGAGCAGTACTTC. The whole variable domain, filled in from reference TRBV5-1 and TRBJ2-7, reads KAGVTQTPRYLIKTRGQQVTLSCSPISGHRSVSWYQQTPGQGLQFLFEYFSETQRNKGNFPGRFSGRQFSNSRSEMNVSTLELGDSALYLCASTPGRVTYEQYFGPGTRLTVT.

CDR3 loop: CASTRSDEQFF. The CDR3 DNA reads TGTGCCAGCACCCGGAGTGATGAGCAGTTCTTC. V gene TRBV6-1 combines with J gene TRBJ2-1, with D unresolved. Trimming cost V 7 bases and J 8 bases, with 9 bases left between them. The CDR3 contains 11 residues. Germline CDR1 MNHNS, CDR2 SASEGT.

The CDR3 is CASSIGGTGGQPQHF. CDR3 sequence (DNA): TGTGCCAGTAGTATAGGAGGGACAGGGGGTCAGCCCCAGCATTTT. The genes are TRBV19 and TRBJ1-5, with 11 bases lining up with TRBD1. The CDR3 is 15 residues long. Losses at the gene ends were 1 base for V and 6 bases for J; bases not matched to a gene: 2. Germline V CDR1 and CDR2: LNHDA, SQIVND (reference sequence).

V is TRBV30 and J is TRBJ2-1; D ambiguous. The CDR3 extends over 14 amino acids. Trimming took off 7 bases at V and 2 bases at J, with 15 bases between the two ends. Germline CDR1 GTSNPN, CDR2 SVGIG (reference sequence). CDR3 sequence reads: CALNWVGPYNEQFF. The DNA for the CDR3 is TGTGCCTTAAACTGGGTGGGCCCCTACAATGAGCAGTTCTTC.

The rearrangement links TRBV20-1 to TRBJ1-2, with D uncertain. Trimming removed 7 bases at V and 2 bases at J, with 8 bases between. The CDR3 consists of 11 residues. The germline gives CDR1 DFQATT, CDR2 SNEGSKA (reference sequence). The CDR3 DNA sequence: TGCAGTGGGGGAGGCAACTATGGCTACACCTTC. Residues: CSGGGNYGYTF.

V usage is TRBV6-1 and J usage is TRBJ2-6; D unclear. CDR3 length: 13 amino acids. V dropped 5 bases and J dropped 5 bases, with 7 bases sitting between them. Germline lookup yields CDR1 MNHNS and CDR2 SASEGT. Here the CDR3 reads CASSFDRANVLTF. CDR3 DNA: TGTGCCAGCAGTTTCGACAGGGCCAACGTCCTGACTTTC.

The J gene is TRBJ2-1, the V gene TRBV11-2; D might be TRBD2 (5 bases). The CDR3 is 16 amino acids. V shed 6 bases and J shed 3 bases, with 18 bases lying between them. The germline CDR1 and CDR2 sequences are SGHAT and FQNNGV. The CDR3 spells CASRPIRGVRYNEQFF. In DNA, the CDR3 is TGTGCCAGCAGACCTATCCGGGGAGTTCGCTACAATGAGCAGTTCTTC.

This chain links TRBV18 with TRBJ2-7, with 8 bases lining up with TRBD1. J lost 3 bases, V lost 1 base, and 2 bases had no gene match. Germline V gene data show CDR1 as KGHSH and CDR2 as LQKENI. This CDR3 is 14 amino acids long. Here the CDR3 DNA reads TGTGCCAGCTCACCACAGACAGGGGACTACGAGCAGTACTTC. It encodes CASSPQTGDYEQYF.

The V call is TRBV7-2, the J call TRBJ2-7; D is uncertain. The CDR3 loop spans 12 amino acids. The V gene lost 4 bases and the J gene lost 4 bases, with 8 bases spanning the gap. The germline gives CDR1 SGHTA, CDR2 FQGNSA. The DNA of the CDR3 is TGTGCCAGCAGCTCGACACGTTACGAGCAGTACTTC. This encodes CASSSTRYEQYF.

V usage is TRBV30 and J usage is TRBJ2-7; D is possibly TRBD1 (6 bases). Germline V CDR1 and CDR2: GTSNPN, SVGIG (reference sequence). V lost 8 bases to trimming and J lost 4 bases, with 15 bases between them. CDR3 size: 12 residues. The CDR3 here is CAETRGGYEQYF. The CDR3, as DNA: TGTGCCGAAACTAGAGGGGGATACGAGCAGTACTTC. Based on the CDR3 plus reference TRBV30 and TRBJ2-7, the full variable domain is SQTIHQWPATLVQPVGSPLSLECTVEGTSNPNLYWYRQAAGRGLQLLFYSVGIGQISSEVPQNLSASRPQDRQFILSSKKLLLSDSGFYLCAETRGGYEQYFGPGTRLTVT.

The rearrangement uses TRBV11-1 and TRBJ2-1, with 14 positions matching TRBD2. Trimming removed 3 bases from V and 7 bases from J; junction bases left unmatched: 8. This CDR3 is built from 17 residues. The V gene's germline CDR1 is SGHAT and CDR2 FQDESV (reference sequence). The CDR3 spells CASSFQGLAGGENEQFF. The CDR3 DNA sequence: TGTGCCAGCAGCTTTCAAGGACTAGCGGGGGGCGAAAATGAGCAGTTCTTC. The full variable domain, its missing parts supplied by reference TRBV11-1 and TRBJ2-1, is EAEVAQSPRYKITEKSQAVAFWCDPISGHATLYWYRQILGQGPELLVQFQDESVVDDSQLPKDRFSAERLKGVDSTLKIQPAELGDSAMYLCASSFQGLAGGENEQFFGPGTRLTVL.

The J gene is TRBJ2-1, the V gene TRBV6-5; 7 bases map to TRBD1. Trimming removed 5 bases from V and 10 bases from J; junction bases left unmatched: 14. Per the germline V gene, CDR1 is MNHEY and CDR2 is SVGAGI. This CDR3 is built from 15 residues. CDR3 residues: CASSPWDSPPGEQFF. The CDR3 DNA reads as TGTGCCAGCAGTCCCTGGGACAGCCCCCCTGGCGAGCAGTTCTTC.

The chain combines TRBV15 with TRBJ2-3, with TRBD2 matching over 7 bases. The CDR3 contains 15 residues. Germline V gives CDR1 LNHNV, CDR2 YYDKDF (reference sequence). Trimming at V came to 4 bases and at J to 5 bases, leaving 9 bases not matched to a gene. CDR3 coding DNA: TGTGCCACCAGCAAGCTGCGGGGGAGAGGAGATACGCAGTATTTT. This codes for CATSKLRGRGDTQYF.